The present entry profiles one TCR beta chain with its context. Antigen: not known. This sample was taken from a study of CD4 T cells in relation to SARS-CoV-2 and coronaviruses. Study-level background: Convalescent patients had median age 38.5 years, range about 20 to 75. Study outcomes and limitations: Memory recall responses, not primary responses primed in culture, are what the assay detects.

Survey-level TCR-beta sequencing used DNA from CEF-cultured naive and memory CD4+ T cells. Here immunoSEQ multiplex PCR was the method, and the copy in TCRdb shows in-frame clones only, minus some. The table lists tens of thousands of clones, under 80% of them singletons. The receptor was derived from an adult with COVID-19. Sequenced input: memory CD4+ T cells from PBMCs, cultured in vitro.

CDR3: CASSTGTIHNEQFF. CDR3 DNA: TGTGCCAGCAGTACCGGGACTATACATAATGAGCAGTTCTTC. V usage is TRBV28 and J usage is TRBJ2-1, with TRBD2 identical over 7 bases. CDR3 length: 14 residues. V lost 5 bases to trimming and J lost 7 bases; unmatched junction nucleotides: 8. From germline, CDR1 is MDHEN and CDR2 SYDVKM.